The TCR beta chain described here comes from a study of a mutant IDH1 vaccine in newly diagnosed glioma listed by TCRdb under 2021. Some background on the complete study: Of the 25 to 35 patients who were treated, approximately 62% were male and approximately 40% were female, and the mean age was approximately 40 years. Before enrollment, patients had received standard therapy of radiotherapy alone, temozolomide alone, or radiochemotherapy with temozolomide; most received the combination. Longitudinal TCRB deep sequencing was done for 25 treated patients, wherever samples were available for exploratory analyses. Peripheral blood was collected at six visits: V03 (baseline), V05, V07, V10, V12 and V13. Here is what the overall study found, with its caveats: Vaccine-induced immune responses across multiple MHC alleles were detected in 93.3% of patients. According to the authors, sample limitations meant that analyses of patient blood samples could not be reproduced. Changes in the top peripheral T cell clonotypes picked up by TCRB sequencing did not appear to be linked to pseudoprogression. PBMC samples for TCRB deep sequencing were selected based on availability.

V gives up 6 bases and J gives up 4 bases, and the segment between their germline ends measures 18 bases. The CDR3 runs 15 residues from the cysteine to the phenylalanine. Of all the DNA, just the CDR3 is kept, 45 bases in frame from base 1. CDR1 and CDR2 were assigned from the germline V gene as MNHNS and SASEGT. Taken with the paper, the label for time point translates to: baseline, week 1 (first vaccination visit). What the treatment or condition label conveys for this sample: pre-vaccination baseline after standard-of-care therapy. Donors had newly diagnosed WHO grade 3 or 4 IDH1-mutant astrocytomas with loss of nuclear ATRX. The samples were drawn from NOA16, a multicentre, single-arm, open-label phase I trial in Germany that tested a mutant IDH1 peptide vaccine in humans for the first time. Visit V03 blood draws served as the baseline sample for immunogenicity testing. The DNeasy Blood and Tissue Kit was used to extract genomic DNA from EDTA blood for TCRB sequencing.

Comment on this clone: It has no known antigen specificity. No base quality values were provided; no much bigger clone lies one nucleotide off.

Library creation used the immunoSEQ multiplex PCR assay. The hsTCRB Kit was used according to the manufacturer's protocol to amplify rearranged TCR beta chain sequences. TCRB libraries were sequenced on an Illumina MiSeq. The study's own analysis went as follows. Demultiplexing, trimming and gene mapping were performed with the kit vendor's proprietary platform. TCRdb mirrors the immuneACCESS table, restricted to in-frame sequences. Some clones are absent from its copies; in checked studies, under half trace to an unresolved V gene, and the reason for the others is unknown. V and J calls and clone size are as listed in that table; D and trimming were resolved from the DNA. The sample table lists 45,000 to 70,000 clones, more than 85% of them with a count of one. About 2.5% of the sample rests with the top ten.

This TCR was sampled from a man between 50 and 59 years old with glioma. The sample in question was PBMCs, obtained from a glioma patient treated with radiotherapy, temozolomide or both. The rearranged chain carries TRBV6-1 and TRBJ1-1, and TRBD1 may be the D gene, going by 5 matching bases. For the CDR3, the sequence is CASSSIQRGSTEAFF. The DNA reads TGTGCCAGCAGCTCTATACAAAGGGGTAGCACTGAAGCTTTCTTT.